Listed here are 13 T cell receptor beta chains from one sample, sequenced in a study of blood T cells in healthy people across ages. Using a J-beta primer mix together with a sample-barcoded 5' primer, a second PCR was run for roughly 7 to 11 cycles. A single record per CDR3 protein comes from TCRdb applying MiXCR to the 5' RACE reads. The sample includes roughly 680,000 distinct CDR3 sequences, approximately 49% of them seen just once. The specimen was blood. Source of these receptors: a woman aged 60-70 years in good health.

The genes are TRBV20-1 and TRBJ2-1; the D gene is possibly TRBD2 (6 bases). CDR1 is DFQATT and CDR2 is SNEGSKA in the germline V gene (reference sequence). There are 15 residues in the CDR3. V lost 6 bases to trimming and J lost 10 bases, with 25 bases between them. This CDR3 reads CSAPSTRGDVGEQFF. The CDR3 bases are TGCAGTGCCCCCTCTACTCGCGGGGACGTAGGGGAGCAGTTCTTC.

This sequence joins TRBV6-6 and TRBJ2-6; D unresolved. The CDR3 covers 14 residues. Germline V gene sequence: CDR1 MNHNY, CDR2 SVGAGI (reference sequence). The V end was cut by 7 bases, the J end by 0 bases, with 7 bases between. The CDR3 bases are TGTGCCAGCATAGGGAACTCTGGGGCCAACGTCCTGACTTTC. Translating gives CASIGNSGANVLTF.

J is TRBJ1-1 and V is TRBV5-1; D might be TRBD1 (6 bases). The V end was cut by 4 bases, the J end by 5 bases, with 15 bases between. The CDR3 consists of 14 residues. CDR1 SGHRS and CDR2 YFSETQ come from the germline V gene. The CDR3: CASSLPGGQTEAFF. The CDR3 DNA reads TGCGCCAGCAGCCTACCCGGGGGACAAACTGAAGCTTTCTTT.

The CDR3 sequence: CASSRVGGNEKLFF. CDR3 in DNA: TGTGCCAGCAGCCGAGTTGGGGGTAATGAAAAACTGTTTTTT. The chain carries TRBV25-1 and TRBJ1-4; D may be TRBD1 (5 bases). This CDR3 comprises 14 residues. The germline V gene encodes CDR1 MGHDK and CDR2 SYGVNS. V shed 6 bases and J shed 4 bases, with 12 bases lying between them.

Note on this clonotype: At one of its ends the junction is not consistent with the germline gene, which may arise from a read error. The chain carries TRBV7-7 and TRBJ2-1, with 14 bases identical to TRBD2. Germline V gives CDR1 SSHAT, CDR2 FNYEAQ (reference sequence). The CDR3 runs 16 residues. The CDR3 reads CASSSGLAGGLNEQFF. The CDR3 DNA reads TGTGCTAGCAGCTCAGGACTAGCGGGAGGACTCAATGAGCAGTTCTTC.

There are a few counts of this clonotype. The rearrangement links TRBV10-3 to TRBJ2-3, with a weak D call TRBD1 (6 bases). The CDR3 is 14 residues long. Germline V gives CDR1 ENHRY, CDR2 SYGVKD. With 7 bases removed from V and 1 base from J, the gap between germline ends came to 12 bases. The chain's CDR3 is CAIKYPGGTDTQYF. CDR3 nucleotide sequence: TGTGCCATCAAGTATCCAGGGGGCACAGATACGCAGTATTTT.

As to this clonotype: A much larger clone differs from this one at a single base, so this may be a read error. The rearrangement uses TRBV27 and TRBJ1-2; TRBD1 is a possible D gene (6 bases). The CDR3 contains 16 residues. Per germline, CDR1 MNHEY and CDR2 SMNVEV (reference sequence). With 5 bases removed from V and 2 bases from J, the gap between germline ends came to 18 bases. CDR3 in amino acids: CASSPTGVQGNYGYTF. DNA for the CDR3: TGTGCCAGCAGTCCCACCGGGGTGCAGGGGAACTATGGCTACACCTTC.

The V gene is TRBV15, the J gene TRBJ2-3; D gene ambiguous. The ends were cut back, 1 base at V and 1 base at J, with 6 bases in the middle. The germline gives CDR1 LNHNV, CDR2 YYDKDF (reference sequence). This CDR3 spans 14 amino acids. The CDR3 spells CATSRGSRTDTQYF. CDR3 DNA: TGTGCCACCAGCAGAGGCTCCCGCACAGATACGCAGTATTTT.

This sequence joins TRBV6-5 and TRBJ2-7; TRBD1 agrees at 8 bases. Per germline, CDR1 MNHEY and CDR2 SVGAGI. The CDR3 totals 13 residues. V shed 8 bases, J shed 3 bases, and the junction held 6 bases outside the gene matches. The CDR3 protein is CASRRGTGYEQYF. The CDR3 nucleotides are TGTGCCAGCCGCCGGGGGACAGGCTACGAGCAGTACTTC.

This clonotype was picked up a small number of times. The rearrangement links TRBV9 to TRBJ2-1; possibly TRBD2 for D (6 bases). CDR1 SGDLS and CDR2 YYNGEE come from the germline V gene. The V and J ends lost 3 bases and 0 bases respectively, with 10 bases between them. This CDR3 is built from 15 residues. This chain's CDR3 is CASSADGSSYNEQFF. CDR3 DNA: TGTGCCAGCAGCGCAGACGGGAGCTCCTACAATGAGCAGTTCTTC.

Comment on this clonotype: This may arise from a read error, as a much more abundant clone is one base away. This chain connects TRBV3-1 to TRBJ2-1; D remains ambiguous. With the DNA end fitting TRBJ2-7 better, the J assignment may be wrong. This CDR3 has 12 amino acids. Per germline, CDR1 LGHDT and CDR2 YNNKEL (reference sequence). DNA of the CDR3: TGTACCAGCAGCTTCTCCTACAATGAGCAGTACTTC. Protein sequence: CTSSFSYNEQYF.

J is TRBJ2-3 and V is TRBV20-1; 14 bases fit TRBD2. V was clipped by 8 bases and J by 6 bases; unmatched bases: 4. Per germline, CDR1 DFQATT and CDR2 SNEGSKA (reference sequence). The CDR3 covers 13 residues. The CDR3: CSSGLAGADTQYF. The DNA of the CDR3 is TGCAGTTCGGGACTAGCGGGAGCCGATACGCAGTATTTT.

On this clonotype itself: One end of the junction varies from germline; a read error may be responsible. The chain has TRBV20-1 and TRBJ1-2, with 8 bases that match TRBD1. The germline V gene has CDR1 DFQATT and CDR2 SNEGSKA (reference sequence). The CDR3 consists of 12 residues. The CDR3 DNA follows: TGCAGTGTTAGACGGACAGGGTCGGACTACACCTTC. This codes for CSVRRTGSDYTF.